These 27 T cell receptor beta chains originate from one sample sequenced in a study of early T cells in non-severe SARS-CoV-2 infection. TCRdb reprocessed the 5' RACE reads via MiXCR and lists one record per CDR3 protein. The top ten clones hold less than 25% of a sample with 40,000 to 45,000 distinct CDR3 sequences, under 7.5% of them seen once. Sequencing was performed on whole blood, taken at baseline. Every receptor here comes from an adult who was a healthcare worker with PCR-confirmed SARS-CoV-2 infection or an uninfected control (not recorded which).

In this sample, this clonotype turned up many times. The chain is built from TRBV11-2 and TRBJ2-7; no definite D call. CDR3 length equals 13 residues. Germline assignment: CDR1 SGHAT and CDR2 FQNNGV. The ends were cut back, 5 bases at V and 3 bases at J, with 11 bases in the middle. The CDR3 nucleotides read TGTGCCAGCAGCCCAGCTGGTGGCTACGAGCAGTACTTC. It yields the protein CASSPAGGYEQYF.

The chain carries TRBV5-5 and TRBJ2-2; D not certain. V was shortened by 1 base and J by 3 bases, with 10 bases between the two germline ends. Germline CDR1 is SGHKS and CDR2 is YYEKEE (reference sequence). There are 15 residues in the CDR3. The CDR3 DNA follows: TGTGCCAGCAGCTTGTTTGTTGTTCACACCGGGGAGCTGTTTTTT. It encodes CASSLFVVHTGELFF.

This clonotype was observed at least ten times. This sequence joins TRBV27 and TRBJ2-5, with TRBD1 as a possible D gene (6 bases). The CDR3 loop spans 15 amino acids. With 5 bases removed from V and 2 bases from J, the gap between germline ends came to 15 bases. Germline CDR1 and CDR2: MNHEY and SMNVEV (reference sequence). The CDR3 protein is CASSPLTGQQETQYF. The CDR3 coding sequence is TGTGCCAGCAGTCCCCTGACAGGACAACAAGAGACCCAGTACTTC.

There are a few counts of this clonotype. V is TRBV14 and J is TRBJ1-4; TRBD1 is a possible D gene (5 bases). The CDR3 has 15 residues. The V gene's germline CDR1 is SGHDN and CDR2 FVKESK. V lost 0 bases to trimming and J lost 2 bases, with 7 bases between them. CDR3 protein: CASSQDQGTNEKLFF. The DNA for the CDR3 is TGTGCCAGCAGCCAAGATCAGGGCACTAATGAAAAACTGTTTTTT.

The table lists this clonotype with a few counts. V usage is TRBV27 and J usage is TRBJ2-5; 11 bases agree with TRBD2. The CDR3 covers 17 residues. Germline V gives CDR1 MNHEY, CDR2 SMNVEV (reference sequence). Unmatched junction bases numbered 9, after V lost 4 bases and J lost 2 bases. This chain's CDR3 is CASSSYDGTSGQETQYF. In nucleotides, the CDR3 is TGTGCCAGCAGTTCATACGACGGGACTAGCGGACAAGAGACCCAGTACTTC.

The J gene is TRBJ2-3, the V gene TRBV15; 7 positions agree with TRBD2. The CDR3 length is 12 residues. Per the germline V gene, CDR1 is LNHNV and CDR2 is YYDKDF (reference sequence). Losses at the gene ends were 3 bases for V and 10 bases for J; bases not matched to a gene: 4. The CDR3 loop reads CATSRGGLAQYF. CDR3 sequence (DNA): TGTGCCACCAGCAGGGGAGGGTTAGCGCAGTATTTT. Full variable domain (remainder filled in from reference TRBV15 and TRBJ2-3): DAMVIQNPRYQVTQFGKPVTLSCSQTLNHNVMYWYQQKSSQAPKLLFHYYDKDFNNEADTPDNFQSRRPNTSFCFLDIRSPGLGDTAMYLCATSRGGLAQYFGPGTRLTVL.

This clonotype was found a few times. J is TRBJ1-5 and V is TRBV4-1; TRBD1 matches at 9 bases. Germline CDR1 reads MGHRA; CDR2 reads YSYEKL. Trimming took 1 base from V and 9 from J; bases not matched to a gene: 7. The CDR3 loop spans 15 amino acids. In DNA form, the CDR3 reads TGCGCCAGCAGCCAAGTGGGGACAGGGATATGGCCCCAGCATTTT. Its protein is CASSQVGTGIWPQHF.

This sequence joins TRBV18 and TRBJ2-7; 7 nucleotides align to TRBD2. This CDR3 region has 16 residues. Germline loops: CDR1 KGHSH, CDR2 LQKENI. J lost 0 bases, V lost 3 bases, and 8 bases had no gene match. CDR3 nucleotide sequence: TGTGCCAGCTCACCGTTCGGCGGGAGCGTCTCCTACGAGCAGTACTTC. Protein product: CASSPFGGSVSYEQYF. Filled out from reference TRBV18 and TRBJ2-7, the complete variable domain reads NAGVMQNPRHLVRRRGQEARLRCSPMKGHSHVYWYRQLPEEGLKFMVYLQKENIIDESGMPKERFSAEFPKEGPSILRIQQVVRGDSAAYFCASSPFGGSVSYEQYFGPGTRLTVT.

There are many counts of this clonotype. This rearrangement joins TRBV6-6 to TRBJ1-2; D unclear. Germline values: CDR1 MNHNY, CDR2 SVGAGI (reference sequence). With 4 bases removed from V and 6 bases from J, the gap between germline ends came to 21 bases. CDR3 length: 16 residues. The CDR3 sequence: CASSSHMREEIDGYTF. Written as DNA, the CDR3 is TGTGCCAGCAGTTCCCATATGAGGGAAGAAATAGATGGCTACACCTTC.

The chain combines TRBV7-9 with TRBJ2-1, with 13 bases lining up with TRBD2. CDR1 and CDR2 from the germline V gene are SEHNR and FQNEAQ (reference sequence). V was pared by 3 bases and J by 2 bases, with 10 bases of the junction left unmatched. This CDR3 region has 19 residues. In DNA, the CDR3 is TGTGCCAGCAGCTTTCCGGGACTAGCGGGAAGTTCCGCCTACAATGAGCAGTTCTTC. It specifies CASSFPGLAGSSAYNEQFF.

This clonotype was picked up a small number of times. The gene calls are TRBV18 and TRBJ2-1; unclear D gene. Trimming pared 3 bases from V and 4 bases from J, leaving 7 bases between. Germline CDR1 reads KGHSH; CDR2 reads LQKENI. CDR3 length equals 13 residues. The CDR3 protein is CASSPLQYNEQFF. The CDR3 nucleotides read TGTGCCAGCTCACCTCTACAGTACAATGAGCAGTTCTTC.

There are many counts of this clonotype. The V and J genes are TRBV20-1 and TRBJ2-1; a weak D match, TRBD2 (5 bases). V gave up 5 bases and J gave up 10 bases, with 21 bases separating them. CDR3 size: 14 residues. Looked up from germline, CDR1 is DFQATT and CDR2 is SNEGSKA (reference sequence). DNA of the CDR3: TGCAGTGCTCCACCCCCCGTTTCGGGGTCGGAGCAGTTCTTC. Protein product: CSAPPPVSGSEQFF.

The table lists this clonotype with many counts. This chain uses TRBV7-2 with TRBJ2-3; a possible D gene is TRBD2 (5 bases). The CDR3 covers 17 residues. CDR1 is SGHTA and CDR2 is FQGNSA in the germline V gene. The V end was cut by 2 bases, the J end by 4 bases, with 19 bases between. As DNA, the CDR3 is TGTGCCAGCAGCTTAAGATGGGCTGCAGCCGGGGCAGATACGCAGTATTTT. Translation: CASSLRWAAAGADTQYF.

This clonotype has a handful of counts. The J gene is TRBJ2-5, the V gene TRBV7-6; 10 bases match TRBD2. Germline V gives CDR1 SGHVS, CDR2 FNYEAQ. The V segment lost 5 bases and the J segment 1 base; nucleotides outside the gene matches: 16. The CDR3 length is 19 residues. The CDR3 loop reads CASSQLAGSIHNRQETQYF. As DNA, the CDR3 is TGTGCCAGCAGCCAACTAGCGGGGAGCATTCACAACCGCCAAGAGACCCAGTACTTC.

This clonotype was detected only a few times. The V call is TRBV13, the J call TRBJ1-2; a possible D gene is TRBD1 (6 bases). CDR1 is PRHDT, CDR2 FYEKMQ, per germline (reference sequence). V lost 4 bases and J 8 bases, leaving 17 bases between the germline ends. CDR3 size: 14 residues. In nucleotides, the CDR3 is TGTGCCAGCAGCTCCGCGACAGGCCGGGGAGGCTACACCTTC. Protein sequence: CASSSATGRGGYTF.

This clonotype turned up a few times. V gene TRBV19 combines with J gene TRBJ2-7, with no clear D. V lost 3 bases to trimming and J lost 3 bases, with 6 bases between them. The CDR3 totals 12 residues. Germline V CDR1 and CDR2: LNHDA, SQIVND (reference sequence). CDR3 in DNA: TGTGCCAGTAGTATTAAGGGCTACGAGCAGTACTTC. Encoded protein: CASSIKGYEQYF.

The CDR3 DNA is TGTGCCAGCAGCTTTACGGTGTACTCCTACGAGCAGTACTTC. Translating it yields CASSFTVYSYEQYF. J is TRBJ2-7 and V is TRBV11-2; D is unclear. The V end lost 3 bases, the J end lost 0 bases, and 9 bases lay between the germline ends. CDR3 length: 14 residues. Germline V gene data show CDR1 as SGHAT and CDR2 as FQNNGV.

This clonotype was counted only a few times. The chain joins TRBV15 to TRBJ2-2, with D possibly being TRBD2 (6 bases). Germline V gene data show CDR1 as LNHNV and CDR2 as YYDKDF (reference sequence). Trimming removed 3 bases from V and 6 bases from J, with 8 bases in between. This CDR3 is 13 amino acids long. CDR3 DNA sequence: TGTGCCACCAGCAGGCGGAGGGCCGGGGAGCTGTTTTTT. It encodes CATSRRRAGELFF.

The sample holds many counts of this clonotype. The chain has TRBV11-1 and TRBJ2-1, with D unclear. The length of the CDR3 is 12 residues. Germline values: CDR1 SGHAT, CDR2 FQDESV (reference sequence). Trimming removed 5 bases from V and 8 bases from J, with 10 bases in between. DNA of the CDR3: TGTGCCAGCAGCCGAAAGAGCGATGAGCAGTTCTTC. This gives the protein CASSRKSDEQFF.

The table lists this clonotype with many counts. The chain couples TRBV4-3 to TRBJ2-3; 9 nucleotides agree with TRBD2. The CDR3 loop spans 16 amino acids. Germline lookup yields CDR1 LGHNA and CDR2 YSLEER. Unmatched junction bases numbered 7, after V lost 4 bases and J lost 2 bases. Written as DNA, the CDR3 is TGCGCCAGCAGCCCGCGGACTAGCGTCCCCACAGATACGCAGTATTTT. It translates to CASSPRTSVPTDTQYF.

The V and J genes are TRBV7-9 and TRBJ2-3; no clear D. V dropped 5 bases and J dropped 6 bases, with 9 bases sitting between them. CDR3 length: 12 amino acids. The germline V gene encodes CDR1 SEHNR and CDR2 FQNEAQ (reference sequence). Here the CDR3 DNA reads TGTGCCAGCAGCCCGATCTTTGATACGCAGTATTTT. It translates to CASSPIFDTQYF. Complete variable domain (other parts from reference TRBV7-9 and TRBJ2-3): DTGVSQNPRHKITKRGQNVTFRCDPISEHNRLYWYRQTLGQGPEFLTYFQNEAQLEKSRLLSDRFSAERPKGSFSTLEIQRTEQGDSAMYLCASSPIFDTQYFGPGTRLTVL.

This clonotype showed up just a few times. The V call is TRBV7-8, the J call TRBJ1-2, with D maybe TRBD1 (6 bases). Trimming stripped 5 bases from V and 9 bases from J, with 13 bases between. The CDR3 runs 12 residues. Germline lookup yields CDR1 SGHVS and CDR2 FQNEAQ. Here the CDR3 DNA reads TGTGCCAGCAGCCCAGGACAGTCCCGCTACACCTTC. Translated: CASSPGQSRYTF.

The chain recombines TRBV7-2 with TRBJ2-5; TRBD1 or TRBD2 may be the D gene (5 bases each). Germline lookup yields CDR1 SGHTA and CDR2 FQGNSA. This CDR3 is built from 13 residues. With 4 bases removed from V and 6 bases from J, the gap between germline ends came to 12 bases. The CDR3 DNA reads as TGTGCCAGCAGCTCCGGGACGGCCAAGACCCAGTACTTC. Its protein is CASSSGTAKTQYF.

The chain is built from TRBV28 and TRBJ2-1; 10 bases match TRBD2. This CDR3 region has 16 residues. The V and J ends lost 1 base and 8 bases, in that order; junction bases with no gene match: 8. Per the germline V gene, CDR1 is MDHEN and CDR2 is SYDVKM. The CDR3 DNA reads TGTGCCAGCAGTTTATCGGGGGGACTAGCGCCAGATGAGCAGTTCTTC. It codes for CASSLSGGLAPDEQFF.

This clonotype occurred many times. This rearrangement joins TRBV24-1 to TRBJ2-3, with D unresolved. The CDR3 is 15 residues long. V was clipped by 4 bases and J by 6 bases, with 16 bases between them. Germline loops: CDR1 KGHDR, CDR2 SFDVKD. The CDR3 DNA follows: TGTGCCACCAGTGACCGATCAAGCCGGGCCGATACGCAGTATTTT. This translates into CATSDRSSRADTQYF.

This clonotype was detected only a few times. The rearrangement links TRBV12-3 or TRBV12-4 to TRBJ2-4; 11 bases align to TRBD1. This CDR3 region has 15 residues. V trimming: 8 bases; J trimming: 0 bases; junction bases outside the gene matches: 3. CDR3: CASGTGGLAKNIQYF. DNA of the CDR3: TGTGCCAGCGGGACAGGGGGTCTAGCCAAAAACATTCAGTACTTC.

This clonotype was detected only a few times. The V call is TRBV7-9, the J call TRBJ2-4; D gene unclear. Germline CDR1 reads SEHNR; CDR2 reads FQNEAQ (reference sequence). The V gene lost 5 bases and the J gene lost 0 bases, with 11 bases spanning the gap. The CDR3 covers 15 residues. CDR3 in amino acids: CASSPPGGAKNIQYF. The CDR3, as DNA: TGTGCCAGCAGCCCCCCTGGCGGAGCCAAAAACATTCAGTACTTC.